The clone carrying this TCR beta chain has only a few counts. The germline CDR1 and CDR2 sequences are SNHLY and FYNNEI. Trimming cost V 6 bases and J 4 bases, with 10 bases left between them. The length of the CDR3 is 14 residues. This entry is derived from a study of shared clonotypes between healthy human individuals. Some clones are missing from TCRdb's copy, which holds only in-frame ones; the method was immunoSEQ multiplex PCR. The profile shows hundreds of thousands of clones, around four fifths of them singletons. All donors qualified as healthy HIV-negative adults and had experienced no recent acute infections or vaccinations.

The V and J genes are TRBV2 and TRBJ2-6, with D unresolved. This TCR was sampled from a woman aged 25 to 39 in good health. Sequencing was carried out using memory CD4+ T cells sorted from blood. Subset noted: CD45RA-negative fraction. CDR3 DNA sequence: TGTGCCAGCAGCGGCGCGCGGGGGGCCAACGTCCTGACTTTC. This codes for CASSGARGANVLTF.